This is a list of T cell receptor beta chains from one sample in a study of T cell repertoires in cytomegalovirus infection. Their specific antigens are unknown. MiXCR, applied by TCRdb to the reads, yields one record per CDR3 protein. In the table there are 550,000 to 850,000 distinct CDR3 sequences, 30% to 40% of which are singletons. The specimen comprised cultured PBMCs, sampled from culture after CMV antigen stimulation. The origin of the receptors is a human donor in good health (CMV status not recorded). Some clones in this sample may be carry-over from other donors' samples. The CDR3 runs from the conserved cysteine through the conserved F or W. The D gene is left open where the match is weak. The size entry is marked missing in some rows and otherwise reads once, few, many or a size class.

size: -
V: TRBV6-6
J: TRBJ1-2
D: TRBD1
CDR3: CASSYRGQGAYGYTF
DNA: TGTGCCAGCAGTTACAGGGGACAGGGGGCTTATGGCTACACCTTC

size: -
V: TRBV2
J: TRBJ2-7
D: TRBD1
CDR3: CASTWDRGAYEQYF
DNA: TGTGCCAGCACCTGGGACAGGGGGGCGTACGAGCAGTACTTC

size: -
V: TRBV27
J: TRBJ2-7
D: -
CDR3: CASSRTSSREQYF
DNA: TGTGCCAGCAGTCGGACTTCTTCAAGGGAGCAGTACTTC

size: few
V: TRBV5-4
J: TRBJ2-5
D: TRBD1
CDR3: CASSSSGTGLQTQYF
DNA: TGTGCCAGCAGCTCATCCGGGACAGGGCTTCAGACCCAGTACTTC

size: -
V: TRBV6-5
J: TRBJ2-7
D: -
CDR3: CASSSARGNDYEQYF
DNA: TGTGCCAGCAGTAGCGCCCGAGGTAACGACTACGAGCAGTACTTC

size: few
V: TRBV5-6
J: TRBJ1-2
D: -
CDR3: CASSLVGGAFYGYTF
DNA: TGTGCCAGCAGCTTGGTCGGCGGCGCCTTCTATGGCTACACCTTC

size: -
V: TRBV2
J: TRBJ2-1
D: -
CDR3: CASSVRVVSVNEQFF
DNA: TGTGCCAGCAGTGTGAGGGTCGTAAGCGTCAATGAGCAGTTCTTC

size: few
V: TRBV5-4
J: TRBJ2-2
D: TRBD2
CDR3: CASSPRTSGRAVGELFF
DNA: TGTGCCAGCAGCCCGAGGACTAGCGGGAGAGCAGTCGGGGAGCTGTTTTTT

size: -
V: TRBV28
J: TRBJ1-5
D: TRBD1
CDR3: CASSSAGQGSNQPQHF
DNA: TGTGCCAGCAGTTCCGCGGGACAGGGAAGCAATCAGCCCCAGCATTTT

size: -
V: TRBV20-1
J: TRBJ1-5
D: -
CDR3: CSAREGGNQPQHF
DNA: TGCAGTGCTAGGGAGGGGGGCAATCAGCCCCAGCATTTT

size: -
V: TRBV7-9
J: TRBJ2-7
D: TRBD2
CDR3: CASSLASGRSKQYF
DNA: TGTGCCAGCAGCTTAGCTAGCGGGAGATCGAAGCAGTACTTC

size: -
V: TRBV4-3
J: TRBJ2-1
D: TRBD2
CDR3: CASSQEGLADYNEQFF
DNA: TGCGCCAGCAGCCAAGAAGGACTAGCGGATTACAATGAGCAGTTCTTC

size: -
V: TRBV7-9
J: TRBJ2-1
D: -
CDR3: CASSTPQRYEQFF
DNA: TGTGCCAGCAGCACTCCCCAGCGGTATGAGCAGTTCTTC

size: -
V: TRBV12-3/TRBV12-4
J: TRBJ1-2
D: -
CDR3: CASSSGEGNYGYTF
DNA: TGTGCCAGCAGTTCTGGGGAAGGGAACTATGGCTACACCTTC

size: few
V: TRBV5-1
J: TRBJ1-2
D: -
CDR3: CASSSGQTSYYGYTF
DNA: TGCGCCAGCAGTTCTGGACAGACTTCATACTATGGCTACACCTTC

size: -
V: TRBV6-2/TRBV6-3
J: TRBJ2-2
D: -
CDR3: CASSYSWLARAYTGELFF
DNA: TGTGCCAGCAGTTACTCGTGGCTAGCGCGAGCTTACACCGGGGAGCTGTTTTTT

size: few
V: TRBV28
J: TRBJ2-1
D: TRBD1
CDR3: CASRGTESYNEQFF
DNA: TGTGCCAGCAGAGGGACAGAATCCTACAATGAGCAGTTCTTC

size: many
V: TRBV7-2
J: TRBJ2-1
D: TRBD2
CDR3: CASSLMASGSGNEQFF
DNA: TGTGCCAGCAGCTTAATGGCTAGCGGGAGCGGTAATGAGCAGTTCTTC

size: -
V: TRBV12-3/TRBV12-4
J: TRBJ1-2
D: -
CDR3: CASSSPGARYGYTF
DNA: TGTGCCAGCAGTTCCCCAGGGGCCCGCTATGGCTACACCTTC

size: many
V: TRBV7-2
J: TRBJ1-4
D: -
CDR3: CASSRGPTNEKLFF
DNA: TGTGCCAGCAGCCGCGGACCAACTAATGAAAAACTGTTTTTT

size: -
V: TRBV20-1
J: TRBJ1-2
D: -
CDR3: CSASRADQGYTF
DNA: TGCAGTGCTAGCAGGGCGGACCAGGGCTACACCTTC

size: -
V: TRBV11-2
J: TRBJ2-4
D: TRBD1
CDR3: CASSLDTGQANIQYF
DNA: TGTGCCAGCAGCTTGGACACGGGACAGGCGAACATTCAGTACTTC

size: -
V: TRBV20-1
J: TRBJ2-3
D: TRBD2
CDR3: CSAFRGGRETDTQYF
DNA: TGCAGTGCTTTTCGGGGGGGAAGGGAGACAGATACGCAGTATTTT

size: -
V: TRBV7-2
J: TRBJ2-5
D: -
CDR3: CASSPSSTPRVGTQYF
DNA: TGTGCCAGCAGTCCCTCTTCGACACCGAGGGTAGGGACCCAGTACTTC

size: -
V: TRBV28
J: TRBJ1-2
D: -
CDR3: CATADLGDYGYTF
DNA: TGTGCCACCGCCGACCTGGGAGACTATGGCTACACCTTC

size: -
V: TRBV7-9
J: TRBJ2-1
D: -
CDR3: CASSYRRLISYNEQFF
DNA: TGTGCCAGCAGCTACCGACGCCTGATTTCCTACAATGAGCAGTTCTTC

size: many
V: TRBV7-2
J: TRBJ2-1
D: -
CDR3: CASSASMTYNEQFF
DNA: TGTGCCAGCAGCGCTAGTATGACCTACAATGAGCAGTTCTTC

size: few
V: TRBV18
J: TRBJ2-7
D: TRBD1
CDR3: CASSARDRDHYEQYF
DNA: TGTGCCAGCTCAGCCAGGGACAGGGACCACTACGAGCAGTACTTC

size: -
V: TRBV7-2
J: TRBJ2-3
D: TRBD2
CDR3: CASSEGLAADTQYF
DNA: TGTGCCAGCAGCGAGGGACTAGCTGCAGATACGCAGTATTTT

size: many
V: TRBV7-8
J: TRBJ1-6
D: TRBD1
CDR3: CASSLGLATGDSPLHF
DNA: TGTGCCAGCAGCTTAGGGCTCGCGACAGGGGATTCACCCCTCCACTTT

size: few
V: TRBV12-3/TRBV12-4
J: TRBJ1-4
D: -
CDR3: CASSLEGREKLFF
DNA: TGTGCCAGCAGTTTAGAGGGAAGAGAAAAACTGTTTTTT

size: -
V: TRBV12-3/TRBV12-4
J: TRBJ2-5
D: -
CDR3: CASSFQGSETQYF
DNA: TGTGCCAGCAGTTTTCAGGGATCTGAGACCCAGTACTTC

size: -
V: TRBV7-4
J: TRBJ1-4
D: TRBD1
CDR3: CASSGAGGIGEKLFF
DNA: TGTGCCAGCAGCGGTGCAGGGGGGATTGGTGAAAAACTGTTTTTT

size: -
V: TRBV2
J: TRBJ1-2
D: -
CDR3: CASSEARTLANYGYTF
DNA: TGTGCCAGCAGTGAGGCCAGGACCTTAGCTAACTATGGCTACACCTTC

size: -
V: TRBV10-3
J: TRBJ1-1
D: TRBD1
CDR3: CAISQGTGKNTEAFF
DNA: TGTGCCATCAGTCAAGGGACAGGGAAGAACACTGAAGCTTTCTTT

size: -
V: TRBV28
J: TRBJ2-5
D: -
CDR3: CASSARSLVETQYF
DNA: TGTGCCAGCTCCGCTAGGAGCTTGGTAGAGACCCAGTACTTC

size: few
V: TRBV12-3/TRBV12-4
J: TRBJ1-2
D: -
CDR3: CASRERYGYGYTF
DNA: TGTGCCAGCAGGGAACGATATGGCTATGGCTACACCTTC

size: many
V: TRBV12-3/TRBV12-4
J: TRBJ1-1
D: TRBD1
CDR3: CASSRPGQGMNTEAFF
DNA: TGTGCCAGCAGCCGCCCGGGACAGGGGATGAACACTGAAGCTTTCTTT

size: few
V: TRBV7-6
J: TRBJ1-2
D: TRBD1
CDR3: CASSLGESGQGAGGYTF
DNA: TGTGCCAGCAGCTTAGGAGAGTCGGGACAGGGGGCCGGTGGCTACACCTTC

size: few
V: TRBV6-1
J: TRBJ1-4
D: -
CDR3: CASSEAEVWPTNEKLFF
DNA: TGTGCCAGCAGTGAAGCTGAAGTTTGGCCAACTAATGAAAAACTGTTTTTT

size: many
V: TRBV7-2
J: TRBJ2-7
D: TRBD2
CDR3: CASSSSGTSGFQAYEQYF
DNA: TGTGCCAGCAGCTCCTCCGGGACTAGCGGGTTTCAGGCCTACGAGCAGTACTTC

size: -
V: TRBV4-1
J: TRBJ1-2
D: -
CDR3: CASSQVPGLYGYTF
DNA: TGCGCCAGCAGCCAAGTTCCAGGGCTCTATGGCTACACCTTC

size: -
V: TRBV20-1
J: TRBJ1-2
D: -
CDR3: CSARDLYGLSYGYTF
DNA: TGCAGTGCTAGAGATCTCTACGGATTATCCTATGGCTACACCTTC

size: -
V: TRBV10-3
J: TRBJ2-5
D: -
CDR3: CAISEGTDQETQYF
DNA: TGTGCCATCAGTGAGGGGACCGACCAAGAGACCCAGTACTTC

size: -
V: TRBV2
J: TRBJ1-1
D: -
CDR3: CASSVVSEAFF
DNA: TGTGCCAGCAGTGTGGTCAGCGAAGCTTTCTTT

size: -
V: TRBV7-4
J: TRBJ1-2
D: -
CDR3: CASSMGGPDYGYTF
DNA: TGTGCCAGCAGCATGGGTGGCCCGGACTATGGCTACACCTTC

size: -
V: TRBV20-1
J: TRBJ2-5
D: -
CDR3: CSARATRGRGETQYF
DNA: TGCAGTGCTAGAGCGACCAGGGGTCGTGGAGAGACCCAGTACTTC

size: -
V: TRBV20-1
J: TRBJ1-2
D: -
CDR3: CSARKSPSSGYTF
DNA: TGCAGTGCTAGAAAGAGCCCCTCCTCTGGCTACACCTTC

size: -
V: TRBV20-1
J: TRBJ2-7
D: -
CDR3: CSAAGTSDSEQYF
DNA: TGCAGTGCTGCCGGGACTTCGGATTCCGAGCAGTACTTC

size: -
V: TRBV2
J: TRBJ1-2
D: -
CDR3: CASSDGQNYGYTF
DNA: TGTGCCAGCAGTGATGGACAGAACTATGGCTACACCTTC

size: few
V: TRBV7-9
J: TRBJ1-4
D: -
CDR3: CASSSPGGAREKLFF
DNA: TGTGCCAGCAGCTCCCCGGGGGGGGCTCGTGAAAAACTGTTTTTT

size: -
V: TRBV4-1
J: TRBJ2-1
D: -
CDR3: CASSRLSFYNEQFF
DNA: TGCGCCAGCAGCAGGTTGTCTTTTTACAATGAGCAGTTCTTC